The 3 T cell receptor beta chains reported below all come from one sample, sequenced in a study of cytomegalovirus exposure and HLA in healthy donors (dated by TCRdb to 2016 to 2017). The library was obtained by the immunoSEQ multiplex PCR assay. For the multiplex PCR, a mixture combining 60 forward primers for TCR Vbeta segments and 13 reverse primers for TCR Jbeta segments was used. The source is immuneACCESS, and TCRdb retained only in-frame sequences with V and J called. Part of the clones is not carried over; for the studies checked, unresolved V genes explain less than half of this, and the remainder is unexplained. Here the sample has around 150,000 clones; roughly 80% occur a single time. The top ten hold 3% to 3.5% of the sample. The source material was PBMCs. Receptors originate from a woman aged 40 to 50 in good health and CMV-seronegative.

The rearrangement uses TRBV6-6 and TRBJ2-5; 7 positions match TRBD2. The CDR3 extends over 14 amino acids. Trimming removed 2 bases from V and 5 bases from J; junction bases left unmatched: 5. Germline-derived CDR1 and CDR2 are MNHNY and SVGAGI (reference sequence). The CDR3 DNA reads TGTGCCAGCAGTTACGTTCTAGCGGTGGAGACCCAGTACTTC. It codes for CASSYVLAVETQYF.

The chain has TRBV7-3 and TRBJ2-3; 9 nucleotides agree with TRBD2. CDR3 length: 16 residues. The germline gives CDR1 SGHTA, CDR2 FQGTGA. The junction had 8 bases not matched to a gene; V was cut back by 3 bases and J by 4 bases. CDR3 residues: CASSFGGTSRADTQYF. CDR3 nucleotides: TGTGCCAGCAGCTTTGGCGGGACTAGCCGGGCAGATACGCAGTATTTT. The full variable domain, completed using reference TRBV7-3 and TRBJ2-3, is GAGVSQTPSNKVTEKGKYVELRCDPISGHTALYWYRQSLGQGPEFLIYFQGTGAADDSGLPNDRFFAVRPEGSVSTLKIQRTERGDSAVYLCASSFGGTSRADTQYFGPGTRLTVL.

The CDR3 here is CASRTQGSDGYTF. The DNA of the CDR3 is TGTGCCAGCAGAACACAGGGATCGGATGGCTACACCTTC. The chain recombines TRBV6-6 with TRBJ1-2; weak D call: TRBD1 (6 bases). The germline V and J ends were trimmed by 6 bases and 6 bases, with 14 bases remaining between them. Germline V gene lookup returns CDR1 MNHNY and CDR2 SVGAGI (reference sequence). The CDR3 is 13 amino acids.